One and the same sample provided the 30 T cell receptor beta chains below, sequenced in a study of blood T cell repertoires in COVID-19 (dated by TCRdb to 2019 to 2021). The library was made by the immunoSEQ multiplex PCR assay. TCRdb's version of the immuneACCESS table is confined to in-frame rearrangements and falls short of the full clone set. An unresolved V gene accounts for under half of the shortfall where checked; the remainder is of unknown origin. The table for this sample lists about 150,000 clones; 88% of them were counted only once. Less than 8.5% of the sample is taken by the ten largest. The sample was PBMCs or T cells enriched from blood (not recorded which). The origin of the receptors is a woman aged 50 to 60 who had recovered from COVID-19.

This sequence joins TRBV5-4 and TRBJ1-4; D unclear. Trimming took off 0 bases at V and 8 bases at J, with 14 bases between the two ends. From germline, CDR1 is SGHNT and CDR2 YYREEE (reference sequence). The CDR3 is 15 amino acids. The CDR3 nucleotides are TGTGCCAGCAGCTTGGCAGGCGCATCGGGGGAAAAACTGTTTTTT. This translates into CASSLAGASGEKLFF.

The chain combines TRBV7-2 with TRBJ2-2, with no clear D. Trimming left V 4 bases short and J 1 base short, with 10 bases between. The CDR3 spans 15 residues. In germline, CDR1 is SGHTA, CDR2 FQGNSA. CDR3 in amino acids: CASSYLRQNTGELFF. CDR3 DNA: TGTGCCAGCAGCTACCTAAGACAGAACACCGGGGAGCTGTTTTTT.

V usage is TRBV6-2 or TRBV6-3 and J usage is TRBJ1-3; the D is unclear. Germline V gene lookup returns CDR1 MNHEY and CDR2 SVGEGT. With 0 bases removed from V and 3 bases from J, the gap between germline ends came to 6 bases. This CDR3 region has 14 residues. The CDR3 DNA sequence: TGTGCCAGCAGTTACTCGAGTATTGGAAACACCATATATTTT. Its translation is CASSYSSIGNTIYF.

This clone was seen only once. The chain is built from TRBV2 and TRBJ2-5; 8 bases align to TRBD1. Germline assignment: CDR1 SNHLY and CDR2 FYNNEI. V trimming: 10 bases; J trimming: 1 base; junction bases outside the gene matches: 2. The CDR3 sequence is 12 residues long. Here the CDR3 DNA reads TGTGCCAACAGGGGGGCCCAAGAGACCCAGTACTTC. Protein: CANRGAQETQYF.

Note on this clone: This same CDR3 is encoded by further DNA sequences in the sample. The chain employs TRBV3-1 (or the pseudogene TRBV3-2) and TRBJ1-1, with no clear D. Germline V CDR1 and CDR2: LGHDT, YNNKEL (reference sequence). Trimming left V 4 bases short and J 4 bases short, with 4 bases between. The CDR3 length is 11 residues. The CDR3 loop reads CASSRGTEAFF. CDR3 in DNA: TGTGCCAGCAGCCGAGGCACTGAAGCTTTCTTT.

This chain connects TRBV15 to TRBJ1-1; the D gene is possibly TRBD1 (6 bases). Per germline, CDR1 LNHNV and CDR2 YYDKDF (reference sequence). V lost 5 bases and J 2 bases, leaving 15 bases between the germline ends. The CDR3 has 15 residues. CDR3 protein: CATSPQRTDNTEAFF. CDR3 in DNA: TGTGCCACCAGCCCACAACGGACAGACAACACTGAAGCTTTCTTT.

V usage is TRBV2 and J usage is TRBJ1-5; D gene unclear. CDR1 is SNHLY, CDR2 FYNNEI, per germline. The CDR3 has 14 amino acids. The V and J ends lost 5 bases and 0 bases respectively, with 8 bases between them. The CDR3 sequence is CASSFRGSNQPQHF. The CDR3 DNA sequence: TGTGCCAGCAGTTTCCGGGGTAGCAATCAGCCCCAGCATTTT. The variable domain in full, with the rest retrieved from reference TRBV2 and TRBJ1-5, is EPEVTQTPSHQVTQMGQEVILRCVPISNHLYFYWYRQILGQKVEFLVSFYNNEISEKSEIFDDQFSVERPDGSNFTLKIRSTKLEDSAMYFCASSFRGSNQPQHFGDGTRLSIL.

CDR3 nucleotide sequence: TGTGCCAGCAACGCGGGACCCGTAGCAGGAGATACGCAGTATTTT. It specifies CASNAGPVAGDTQYF. V is TRBV11-3 and J is TRBJ2-3; D is possibly TRBD2 (6 bases). Germline V lookup: CDR1 SGHNT, CDR2 YENEEA. V was shortened by 7 bases and J by 5 bases, with 19 bases between the two germline ends. The CDR3 is 15 residues long.

V usage is TRBV25-1 and J usage is TRBJ2-5; TRBD1 matches at 9 bases. Trimming cost V 6 bases and J 0 bases; bases outside gene matches: 5. There are 15 residues in the CDR3. Germline V gives CDR1 MGHDK, CDR2 SYGVNS. The CDR3 nucleotides are TGTGCCAGCAGAGGACAGGGGTGGTACCAAGAGACCCAGTACTTC. Translated, it gives CASRGQGWYQETQYF.

The genes are TRBV23-1 and TRBJ1-2, with 10 bases identical to TRBD1. Being an ORF, TRBV23-1 has a function that is uncertain. After removal of 4 bases from V and 7 bases from J, the junction contained 12 bases not matched to a gene. This CDR3 spans 16 amino acids. The CDR3 loop is CASSPPGTGDGCGYTF. Here the CDR3 DNA reads TGCGCCAGCAGTCCTCCCGGGACAGGGGACGGTTGTGGCTACACCTTC.

CDR3 in amino acids: CASSIGSGLMGNQPQHF. DNA of the CDR3: TGTGCCAGTAGTATAGGGTCAGGGTTGATGGGCAATCAGCCCCAGCATTTT. V usage is TRBV19 and J usage is TRBJ1-5; possibly TRBD1 for D (5 bases). The CDR3 is 17 amino acids. Germline V gene sequence: CDR1 LNHDA, CDR2 SQIVND (reference sequence). With 1 base removed from V and 2 bases from J, the gap between germline ends came to 15 bases. The whole variable domain, remainder taken from reference TRBV19 and TRBJ1-5, is DGGITQSPKYLFRKEGQNVTLSCEQNLNHDAMYWYRQDPGQGLRLIYYSQIVNDFQKGDIAEGYSVSREKKESFPLTVTSAQKNPTAFYLCASSIGSGLMGNQPQHFGDGTRLSIL.

The chain is built from TRBV2 and TRBJ1-5, with TRBD1 identical over 8 bases. Per the germline V gene, CDR1 is SNHLY and CDR2 is FYNNEI. V trimming: 6 bases; J trimming: 7 bases; junction bases outside the gene matches: 14. This CDR3 contains 16 residues. In DNA form, the CDR3 reads TGTGCCAGCAGAGACGGCGACAGGGGCAAGGGGCAGCCCCAGCATTTT. Translation: CASRDGDRGKGQPQHF.

This chain connects TRBV3-1 (or the pseudogene TRBV3-2) to TRBJ1-6; D is undetermined. CDR1 is LGHDT, CDR2 YNNKEL, per germline (reference sequence). There are 12 residues in the CDR3. The V gene lost 5 bases and the J gene lost 10 bases, with 9 bases spanning the gap. The CDR3 bases are TGTGCCAGCAGCTACTTAGAGTCACCCCTCCACTTT. This encodes CASSYLESPLHF.

The V call is TRBV6-2 or TRBV6-3, the J call TRBJ2-7; 8 nucleotides align to TRBD1. With 4 bases clipped from V and 5 bases from J, the junction kept 1 base outside the gene matches. From germline, CDR1 is MNHEY and CDR2 SVGEGT. The CDR3 length is 12 residues. DNA for the CDR3: TGTGCCAGCAGTTGGGACAGGAACGAGCAGTACTTC. Amino acids: CASSWDRNEQYF.

The chain joins TRBV7-2 to TRBJ2-3; TRBD2 might be the D (6 bases). Deletions cut 4 bases from V and 4 bases from J, with 15 bases between. This CDR3 comprises 15 residues. Germline V gene data show CDR1 as SGHTA and CDR2 as FQGNSA. Here the CDR3 DNA reads TGTGCCAGCAGCTCCGGGGGATCGCAAGCAGATACGCAGTATTTT. This encodes CASSSGGSQADTQYF.

The V gene is TRBV6-2 or TRBV6-3, the J gene TRBJ1-5; D perhaps matches TRBD1 (6 bases). The CDR3 loop spans 16 amino acids. The germline V gene has CDR1 MNHEY and CDR2 SVGEGT. Trimming took 0 bases from V and 4 from J, leaving 13 bases between them. This CDR3 is CASSYSAGTQNQPQHF. The CDR3 coding sequence is TGTGCCAGCAGTTACTCGGCCGGGACACAGAATCAGCCCCAGCATTTT.

The chain has TRBV5-1 and TRBJ2-2; 7 nucleotides match TRBD1. The CDR3 contains 15 residues. Looked up from germline, CDR1 is SGHRS and CDR2 is YFSETQ. With 2 bases clipped from V and 3 bases from J, the junction kept 4 bases outside the gene matches. CDR3 DNA sequence: TGCGCCAGCAGCTTTGGAGACAGGGACACCGGGGAGCTGTTTTTT. Its translation is CASSFGDRDTGELFF.

V and J are TRBV7-2 and TRBJ1-3; TRBD1 is a possible D gene (6 bases). CDR1 SGHTA and CDR2 FQGNSA come from the germline V gene. Trimming pared 4 bases from V and 4 bases from J, leaving 14 bases between. The CDR3 runs to 15 residues. The CDR3 DNA follows: TGTGCCAGCAGCTCCCCACCAGGGGCCGGAAACACCATATATTTT. It translates to CASSSPPGAGNTIYF.

CDR3 bases: TGTGCCAGCAGTTACTCGAGCAGGGGCTCTGGAAACACCATATATTTT. Encoded protein: CASSYSSRGSGNTIYF. The chain combines TRBV6-5 with TRBJ1-3; weak D call: TRBD1 (6 bases). The CDR3 contains 16 residues. Germline V lookup: CDR1 MNHEY, CDR2 SVGAGI. Trimming took off 0 bases at V and 0 bases at J, with 9 bases between the two ends.

The V and J genes are TRBV27 and TRBJ1-5; D may be TRBD1 (5 bases). V lost 5 bases and J lost 6, with 8 bases in between. Germline CDR1 and CDR2: MNHEY and SMNVEV (reference sequence). The CDR3 is 12 amino acids. The chain's CDR3 is CASSLRGQPQHF. The CDR3 nucleotides are TGTGCCAGCAGTCTAAGGGGTCAGCCCCAGCATTTT.

The chain uses TRBV7-2 and TRBJ2-7; 7 bases fit TRBD1. CDR3 length equals 14 residues. Germline V gene sequence: CDR1 SGHTA, CDR2 FQGNSA. V was clipped by 1 base and J by 1 base; unmatched bases: 1. The CDR3: CASSLGDRSYEQYF. Written as DNA, the CDR3 is TGTGCCAGCAGCTTAGGGGACAGATCCTACGAGCAGTACTTC.

V usage is TRBV2 and J usage is TRBJ1-1; D call uncertain. CDR1 is SNHLY and CDR2 is FYNNEI in the germline V gene. The CDR3 sequence is 13 residues long. Trimming removed 5 bases from V and 3 bases from J, with 10 bases in between. The CDR3 protein is CASSLQEYTEAFF. The CDR3 DNA sequence: TGTGCCAGCAGTCTTCAGGAATACACTGAAGCTTTCTTT. Filled out from reference TRBV2 and TRBJ1-1, the complete variable domain reads EPEVTQTPSHQVTQMGQEVILRCVPISNHLYFYWYRQILGQKVEFLVSFYNNEISEKSEIFDDQFSVERPDGSNFTLKIRSTKLEDSAMYFCASSLQEYTEAFFGQGTRLTVV.

The chain joins TRBV4-2 to TRBJ1-1, with D tentatively TRBD1 (6 bases). The germline CDR1 and CDR2 sequences are LGHNA and YNFKEQ. The CDR3 extends over 14 amino acids. V was cut by 1 base and J by 3 bases, with 9 bases left in between. The CDR3 bases are TGTGCCAGCAGCCAAGGGGCAGGGGACACTGAAGCTTTCTTT. Its translation: CASSQGAGDTEAFF.

V is TRBV5-1 and J is TRBJ1-1; 9 nucleotides match TRBD1. Trimming at V came to 6 bases and at J to 4 bases, leaving 7 bases not matched to a gene. The germline V gene has CDR1 SGHRS and CDR2 YFSETQ. The CDR3 length is 14 residues. The CDR3 DNA sequence: TGCGCCAGCAAAAAACGGGACAGGGCCACTGAAGCTTTCTTT. It yields the protein CASKKRDRATEAFF.

The chain joins TRBV6-2 or TRBV6-3 to TRBJ1-5, with D unclear. The CDR3 runs 16 residues. Trimming took off 2 bases at V and 4 bases at J, with 15 bases between the two ends. The V gene's germline CDR1 is MNHEY and CDR2 SVGEGT. CDR3 loop: CASSYGLGRENQPQHF. The CDR3 nucleotides read TGTGCCAGCAGTTACGGTCTGGGGAGGGAAAATCAGCCCCAGCATTTT.

The chain links TRBV5-1 to TRBJ2-7; 10 bases fit TRBD1. Germline V CDR1 and CDR2: SGHRS, YFSETQ. V lost 4 bases, J lost 2 bases, and 15 bases stayed unmatched. The CDR3 is made up of 18 amino acids. CDR3 amino acids: CASSRQGASIFTTYEQYF. CDR3 in DNA: TGCGCCAGCAGCCGACAGGGGGCATCCATCTTTACGACCTACGAGCAGTACTTC.

V and J are TRBV6-5 and TRBJ1-5, with D possibly being TRBD1 (6 bases). CDR1 is MNHEY, CDR2 SVGAGI, per germline. The CDR3 is 13 residues long. V was trimmed by 6 bases and J by 3 bases, leaving 9 bases between them. In nucleotides, the CDR3 is TGTGCCAGCAGCTGGACAGTCAATCAGCCCCAGCATTTT. Its translation: CASSWTVNQPQHF.

This clone occurred once. V gene TRBV13 combines with J gene TRBJ1-2; D unclear. Trimming shortened V by 3 bases and J by 7 bases, and 15 bases separated the two germline ends. The V gene's germline CDR1 is PRHDT and CDR2 FYEKMQ (reference sequence). The CDR3 is made up of 14 amino acids. DNA of the CDR3: TGTGCCAGCAGCTTCGACCTGGTGGGGAGTGGCTACACCTTC. Its translation: CASSFDLVGSGYTF.

The rearrangement joins TRBV7-2 to TRBJ2-6; the D gene is possibly TRBD2 (6 bases). From germline, CDR1 is SGHTA and CDR2 FQGNSA. Trimming cost V 8 bases and J 0 bases, with 11 bases left between them. The CDR3 contains 15 residues. This CDR3 is CASARGSSGANVLTF. The CDR3, as DNA: TGTGCCAGCGCCCGGGGGTCCTCTGGGGCCAACGTCCTGACTTTC.

The V call is TRBV4-3, the J call TRBJ2-1, with D perhaps TRBD2 (7 bases). Germline assignment: CDR1 LGHNA and CDR2 YSLEER. This CDR3 is 15 amino acids long. Trimming took off 4 bases at V and 6 bases at J, with 16 bases between the two ends. The CDR3 bases are TGCGCCAGCAGCCTGGGGAGGGGGGGCTCCAATGAGCAGTTCTTC. Protein product: CASSLGRGGSNEQFF.